Listed below are T cell receptor beta chains from one sample, sequenced in a study of blood T cell repertoires in COVID-19. Assay: immunoSEQ multiplex PCR; the TCRdb copy retains only in-frame clones and omits some. The sample carries approximately 470,000 clones, approximately 86% recorded once. Sequenced input: PBMCs or T cells enriched from blood (not recorded which). Receptors originate from a woman aged 18-30 years who had recovered from COVID-19. Both conserved end residues are part of each CDR3. D genes are given only for firm matches. Rows give clone size only sometimes, using once, few, many, or a class for an expanded clone.

J gene: TRBJ1-1
D gene: TRBD1
V gene: TRBV12-5
clone size: .
CDR3 protein: CASGLDRGTEAFF
CDR3 DNA: TGTGCTAGTGGTTTGGACAGGGGGACTGAAGCTTTCTTT

J gene: TRBJ1-4
D gene: TRBD1
V gene: TRBV4-1
clone size: .
CDR3 protein: CASSQSYLSRTGGISGKLFF
CDR3 DNA: TGCGCCAGCAGCCAATCGTATCTATCTCGGACAGGGGGCATTAGTGGAAAACTGTTTTTT

J gene: TRBJ1-4
D gene: .
V gene: TRBV6-1
clone size: .
CDR3 protein: CASSDPTGTNEKLFF
CDR3 DNA: TGTGCCAGCAGTGACCCTACGGGAACTAATGAAAAACTGTTTTTT

J gene: TRBJ2-2
D gene: .
V gene: TRBV6-5
clone size: .
CDR3 protein: CASSPQRRDTGELFF
CDR3 DNA: TGTGCCAGCAGCCCCCAGCGACGAGATACCGGGGAGCTGTTTTTT

J gene: TRBJ1-3
D gene: .
V gene: TRBV7-9
clone size: once
CDR3 protein: CASSNRDLRGAGNTIYF
CDR3 DNA: TGTGCCAGCAGTAACCGGGACTTACGCGGGGCAGGAAACACCATATATTTT

J gene: TRBJ1-6
D gene: .
V gene: TRBV25-1
clone size: .
CDR3 protein: CASSAQGNNSPLHF
CDR3 DNA: TGTGCCAGCAGTGCCCAGGGGAATAATTCACCCCTCCACTTT

J gene: TRBJ1-4
D gene: .
V gene: TRBV5-5
clone size: .
CDR3 protein: CASSFGLANEKLFF
CDR3 DNA: TGTGCCAGCAGCTTCGGTCTAGCTAATGAAAAACTGTTTTTT

J gene: TRBJ2-7
D gene: TRBD1
V gene: TRBV7-2
clone size: .
CDR3 protein: CASSFLGQGYEQYF
CDR3 DNA: TGTGCCAGCAGCTTCCTCGGACAGGGCTACGAGCAGTACTTC

J gene: TRBJ1-1
D gene: .
V gene: TRBV10-3
clone size: .
CDR3 protein: CAIRTGNTEAFF
CDR3 DNA: TGTGCCATCAGAACAGGGAACACTGAAGCTTTCTTT

J gene: TRBJ1-5
D gene: .
V gene: TRBV5-8
clone size: few
CDR3 protein: CASSIGQNSNQPQHF
CDR3 DNA: TGTGCCAGCAGCATTGGACAGAATAGCAATCAGCCCCAGCATTTT

J gene: TRBJ2-2
D gene: .
V gene: TRBV2
clone size: .
CDR3 protein: CASTDVTGELFF
CDR3 DNA: TGTGCCAGCACTGACGTCACCGGGGAGCTGTTTTTT

J gene: TRBJ2-3
D gene: .
V gene: TRBV19
clone size: .
CDR3 protein: CASTPRAQLTGDTQYF
CDR3 DNA: TGTGCCAGTACCCCGAGGGCCCAGTTAACCGGAGATACGCAGTATTTT

J gene: TRBJ2-3
D gene: .
V gene: TRBV2
clone size: .
CDR3 protein: CASKKGGTDTQYF
CDR3 DNA: TGTGCCAGCAAAAAGGGGGGCACAGATACGCAGTATTTT

J gene: TRBJ1-2
D gene: .
V gene: TRBV7-9
clone size: .
CDR3 protein: CASSSAPLGDYGYTF
CDR3 DNA: TGTGCCAGCAGCTCCGCACCCCTGGGAGACTATGGCTACACCTTC

J gene: TRBJ2-7
D gene: .
V gene: TRBV19
clone size: once
CDR3 protein: CASSIRGTYEAYEQYF
CDR3 DNA: TGTGCCAGTAGTATCCGGGGAACTTACGAGGCCTACGAGCAGTACTTC

J gene: TRBJ2-1
D gene: .
V gene: TRBV7-2
clone size: .
CDR3 protein: CASSLASPGLQKVGLEQFF
CDR3 DNA: TGTGCCAGCAGCTTAGCTAGTCCGGGACTCCAGAAGGTCGGTCTGGAGCAGTTCTTC

J gene: TRBJ1-2
D gene: .
V gene: TRBV5-1
clone size: .
CDR3 protein: CASSPYPRSGAGYTF
CDR3 DNA: TGCGCCAGCAGCCCGTACCCCCGATCGGGTGCTGGCTACACCTTC

J gene: TRBJ1-2
D gene: .
V gene: TRBV3-1/TRBV3-2
clone size: .
CDR3 protein: CASSQDKDRTYYGYTF
CDR3 DNA: TGTGCCAGCAGCCAAGACAAGGACCGGACTTACTATGGCTACACCTTC

J gene: TRBJ1-1
D gene: .
V gene: TRBV12-3/TRBV12-4
clone size: .
CDR3 protein: CASTYNTEAFF
CDR3 DNA: TGTGCCAGCACCTACAACACTGAAGCTTTCTTT